These T cell receptor beta chains were read from a single sample in a study of blood T cell repertoires in COVID-19. Generated by immunoSEQ multiplex PCR, the TCRdb table keeps only in-frame clones and is missing some. In the table there are approximately 150,000 clones, around 84% of which are singletons. Specimen: PBMCs or T cells enriched from blood (not recorded which). All receptors come from a man between 40 and 49 years old who had recovered from COVID-19. Both conserved end residues are trimmed from each CDR3. D genes are given only for firm matches.

v_call	j_call	d_call	cdr3_aa
TRBV2	TRBJ2-5	TRBD2	ASKEPSGAQETQY
TRBV6-4	TRBJ2-6	-	ASSGAAGANVLT
TRBV7-9	TRBJ2-7	-	ASSSQLYEQY
TRBV5-1	TRBJ1-1	-	ASSLSGETEAF
TRBV6-5	TRBJ2-2	TRBD2	ASSYGGGTNTGELF
TRBV19	TRBJ2-1	-	ASSIPIARGYNEQF
TRBV12-3/TRBV12-4	TRBJ2-1	-	ASSTDNEQF
TRBV6-5	TRBJ2-7	-	ATSYSYEQY
TRBV29-1	TRBJ1-2	TRBD1	STWTGHGYT
TRBV11-3	TRBJ2-1	-	ASSLQQGTEQF
TRBV7-2	TRBJ2-1	TRBD2	ASSDTGGSGEGQF
TRBV28	TRBJ2-2	-	ASSLGLDTGELF
TRBV30	TRBJ1-1	TRBD1	AWGQGNTEAF
TRBV3-1/TRBV3-2	TRBJ2-1	TRBD1	ASSLASKGQGYEQF
TRBV30	TRBJ1-2	-	AWSPRRRQGYGYT
TRBV3-1/TRBV3-2	TRBJ2-1	TRBD2	ASSGRGGHLF
TRBV5-1	TRBJ1-3	-	ASSLAGQGTGGDGNTIY
TRBV6-5	TRBJ2-7	TRBD1	ASSQYRGTYEQY
TRBV5-1	TRBJ1-1	-	ASSLQGTNTEAF
TRBV27	TRBJ1-6	-	ASSFARSTIYNSPLH
TRBV19	TRBJ2-1	TRBD2	ASSIRPAGGPFRIYNEQF
TRBV4-1	TRBJ1-4	-	ASSQVPRQLNEKLF
TRBV7-8	TRBJ2-5	TRBD2	ASRLSPSGQETQY
TRBV19	TRBJ2-3	-	ASTLGGGRTDTQY
TRBV30	TRBJ1-2	TRBD1	AWSQGQGPNYGYT
TRBV6-5	TRBJ1-2	-	ASTDIARSGYT
TRBV10-3	TRBJ2-3	TRBD2	AIRDKTSGGLTDTQY
TRBV30	TRBJ1-6	TRBD1	AWGDRGFNSPLH
TRBV27	TRBJ1-1	-	ASSSRPPDRNTEAF
TRBV6-5	TRBJ1-3	-	ASILKGAGNTIY
TRBV27	TRBJ1-6	-	ASSLVRQFGRNSPLH
TRBV11-2	TRBJ1-3	-	ASSSNSGNTIY
TRBV3-1/TRBV3-2	TRBJ1-2	-	ASSQEGRGDYGYT
TRBV7-2	TRBJ1-5	-	ASSLQGGQPQH
TRBV2	TRBJ2-3	TRBD2	ASSPGLAGGQVAGWAQY
TRBV18	TRBJ2-1	TRBD2	ASSPPGFSGGANEQF